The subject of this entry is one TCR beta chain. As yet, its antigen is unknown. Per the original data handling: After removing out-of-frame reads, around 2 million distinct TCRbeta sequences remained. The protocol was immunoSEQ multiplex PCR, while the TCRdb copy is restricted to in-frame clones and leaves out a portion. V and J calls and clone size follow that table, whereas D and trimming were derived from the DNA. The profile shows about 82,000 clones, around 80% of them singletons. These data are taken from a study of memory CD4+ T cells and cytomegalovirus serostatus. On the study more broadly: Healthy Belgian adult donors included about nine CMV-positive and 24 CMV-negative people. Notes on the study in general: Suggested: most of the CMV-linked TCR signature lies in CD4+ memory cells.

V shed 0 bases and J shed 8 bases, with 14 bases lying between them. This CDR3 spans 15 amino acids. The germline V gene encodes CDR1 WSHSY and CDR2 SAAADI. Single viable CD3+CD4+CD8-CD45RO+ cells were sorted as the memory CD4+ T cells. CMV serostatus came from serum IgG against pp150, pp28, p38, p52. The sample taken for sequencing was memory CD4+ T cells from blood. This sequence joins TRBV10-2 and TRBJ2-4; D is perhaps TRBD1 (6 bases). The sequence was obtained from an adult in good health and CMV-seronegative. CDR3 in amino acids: CASSESGAPGDIQYF. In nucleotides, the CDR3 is TGCGCCAGCAGTGAGTCGGGGGCCCCAGGGGACATTCAGTACTTC.